These T cell receptor beta chains were read from a single sample in a study of PD-1 blockade in mismatch repair-deficient tumors. TCRdb's copy holds only in-frame clones and misses some; the assay was immunoSEQ multiplex PCR. The sample shows around 52,000 clones, roughly 80% of them seen only once. This sample comprised peripheral blood, obtained about 4.5 months after starting pembrolizumab. These receptors were taken from an adult with mismatch repair-deficient cancer. CDR3s include the opening cysteine and the closing phenylalanine or tryptophan. The D gene is left open where the match is weak. Not every row has a clone size; where given, it reads once, few, many or a size class.

D	J	V	size	DNA	CDR3
-	TRBJ1-3	TRBV6-6	-	TGTGCCACTAATACAGAACCTTCTGGAAACACCATATATTTT	CATNTEPSGNTIYF
TRBD1	TRBJ2-6	TRBV7-2	-	TGTGCCAGCAGCCCCCGGCCCCCGGGACAGTTCTCTGGGGCCAACGTCCTGACTTTC	CASSPRPPGQFSGANVLTF
TRBD2	TRBJ2-1	TRBV9	-	TGTGCCAGCAGCGTAGAGGCGGGAGTAGGGTACAATGAGCAGTTCTTC	CASSVEAGVGYNEQFF
-	TRBJ2-1	TRBV2	-	TGTGCCAGCAGTGAGACCGTCCATGAGCAGTTCTTC	CASSETVHEQFF
-	TRBJ2-1	TRBV9	-	TGTGCCAGCAGCGTAGCTCAGTGGAATGAGCAGTTCTTC	CASSVAQWNEQFF
-	TRBJ2-7	TRBV19	-	TGTGCCAGTAGTTCCCAGACAGGATCCTACGAGCAGTACTTC	CASSSQTGSYEQYF
TRBD2	TRBJ2-1	TRBV28	-	TGTGCCAGCAGTTCGCTTCTGGGCGGGAGGGCGCCAGGCAATGAGCAGTTCTTC	CASSSLLGGRAPGNEQFF
TRBD1	TRBJ2-3	TRBV7-2	-	TGTGCCAGCAGCTTTGGGGACAGGGGAGCCACAGATACGCAGTATTTT	CASSFGDRGATDTQYF
TRBD2	TRBJ2-2	TRBV5-1	-	TGCGCCAGCAGCTGGACTAGCGGCTACACCGGGGAGCTGTTTTTT	CASSWTSGYTGELFF
TRBD2	TRBJ2-5	TRBV30	-	TGTGCCTGGAGTTCTAGCGGGAACCAAGAGACCCAGTACTTC	CAWSSSGNQETQYF
-	TRBJ1-2	TRBV15	-	TGTGCCACCAGCAGAGAAGAGGGGGATGGCTACACCTTC	CATSREEGDGYTF
TRBD2	TRBJ2-3	TRBV5-4	-	TGTGCCAGCACTTCGGGCGGGAGGGGGACAGATACGCAGTATTTT	CASTSGGRGTDTQYF
-	TRBJ1-5	TRBV16	few	TGTGCCAGCAGCCAATTTAGCCCGGGGACCCAGCCCCAGCATTTT	CASSQFSPGTQPQHF
-	TRBJ2-7	TRBV4-3	-	TGCGCCAGCAGCCCCCAGGGAGAGGACGAGCAGTACTTC	CASSPQGEDEQYF
TRBD1	TRBJ2-5	TRBV7-2	-	TGTGCCAGCAGCACGGGACAGGGGGCAACTAGTCGAGAGACCCAGTACTTC	CASSTGQGATSRETQYF